The clone carrying this TCR beta chain is a singleton in its sample. The sample belongs to a study of CD8 T cells in Susac syndrome. CD8+ and CD4+ blood T cells underwent TCR beta sequencing. The multiple sclerosis control cohort comprised treatment-naive individuals presenting with stable or active relapsing-remitting disease. RNA in amounts of about 0.5 to 1 ug was reverse transcribed with random hexamers. The CDR3 of TCR beta was amplified by immunoSEQ multiplex PCR across 54 Vbeta and 13 Jbeta. TCRdb called the immunoSEQ multiplex PCR reads again in MiXCR, with one record for every CDR3 protein. This table holds around 300,000 distinct CDR3 sequences, approximately 91% found once. The CDR3 is 16 amino acids. The germline gives CDR1 KGHSH, CDR2 LQKENI. Trimming removed 5 bases at V and 2 bases at J, with 19 bases between.

Sequenced: CD8+ T cells from PBMCs. The V and J genes are TRBV18 and TRBJ2-7; D uncertain. This TCR was recovered from a human donor with multiple sclerosis. CDR3 sequence (DNA): TGTGCCAGCTCATCTAGAACCCAGACCGCCCCCTACGAGCAGTACTTC. Translated: CASSSRTQTAPYEQYF.